The T cell receptor (beta chain) under discussion was sequenced for a study of cytomegalovirus exposure and HLA in healthy donors. This clone was counted a few times. Its cognate antigen is unknown. Study-wide points: Rare TCR sequences dominated, though some public TCRs recurred in many donors.

It was healthy bone marrow donors who served as donors. Researchers ran the PCR with 60 Vbeta and 13 Jbeta primers. Data came from immunoSEQ multiplex PCR; TCRdb stores just in-frame clones and leaves some out. Of approximately 97,000 clones listed, roughly three quarters are singletons. Germline V gene lookup returns CDR1 MNHEY and CDR2 SVGAGI. This CDR3 is built from 12 residues. The V end lost 8 bases, the J end lost 6 bases, and 11 bases lay between the germline ends. The sequence derives from a male donor in good health and CMV-seropositive. The chain is built from TRBV6-5 and TRBJ1-5, with D uncertain. The material sequenced was PBMCs. The CDR3 DNA is TGTGCCAGCGGGCGAGATAGTCAGCCCCAGCATTTT. It encodes CASGRDSQPQHF.